In this sample, the clone carrying this T cell receptor beta chain turned up a few times. The study amplified TCR beta CDR3 regions using RNA transcripts. The first-round RT-PCR employed HTBI primers together with the Qiagen OneStep RT-PCR kit. A multiplex PCR was then performed as the second round. TCRdb re-called the multiplex PCR reads with MiXCR, one entry per CDR3 protein. The sample carries about half a million distinct CDR3 sequences, about 15% recorded once. The sample belongs to a study of Graves' ophthalmopathy and Graves' hyperthyroidism. The sample consisted of blood. The clonotype originates from a woman in her 30s with Graves' ophthalmopathy.

This CDR3 reads CASSLSLAGVGTKNIQYF. As DNA, the CDR3 is TGTGCCAGCAGCTTAAGCCTAGCGGGAGTAGGAACCAAAAACATTCAGTACTTC. The chain recombines TRBV7-2 with TRBJ2-4; TRBD2 aligns across 10 bases. The CDR3 has 18 residues. Germline trimming cut 2 bases from V and 2 bases from J; bases unmatched to any gene: 9. Per the germline V gene, CDR1 is SGHTA and CDR2 is FQGNSA.